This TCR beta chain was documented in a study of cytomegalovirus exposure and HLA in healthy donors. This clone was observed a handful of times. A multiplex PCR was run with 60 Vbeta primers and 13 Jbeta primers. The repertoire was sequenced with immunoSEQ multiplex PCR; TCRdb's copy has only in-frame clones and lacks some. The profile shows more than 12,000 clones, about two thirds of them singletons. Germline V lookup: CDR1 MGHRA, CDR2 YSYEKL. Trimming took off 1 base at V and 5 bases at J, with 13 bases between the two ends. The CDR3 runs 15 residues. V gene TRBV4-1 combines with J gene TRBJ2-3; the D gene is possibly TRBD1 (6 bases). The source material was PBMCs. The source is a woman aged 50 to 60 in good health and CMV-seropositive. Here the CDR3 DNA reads TGCGCCAGCAGCCAAGTCAACAGGGTAGGAGATACGCAGTATTTT. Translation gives CASSQVNRVGDTQYF.